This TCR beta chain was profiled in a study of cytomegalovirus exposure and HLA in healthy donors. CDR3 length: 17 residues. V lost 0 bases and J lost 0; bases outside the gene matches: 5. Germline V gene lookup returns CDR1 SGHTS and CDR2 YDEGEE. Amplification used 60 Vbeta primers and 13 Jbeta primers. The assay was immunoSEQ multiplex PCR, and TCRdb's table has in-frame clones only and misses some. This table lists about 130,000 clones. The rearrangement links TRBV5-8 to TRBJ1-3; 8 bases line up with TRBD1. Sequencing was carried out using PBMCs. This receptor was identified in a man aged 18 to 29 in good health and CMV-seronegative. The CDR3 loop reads CASSLGQGLTSGNTIYF. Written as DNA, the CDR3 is TGTGCCAGCAGCTTGGGACAGGGGCTAACCTCTGGAAACACCATATATTTT.